One sample yielded the 30 T cell receptor beta chains listed below, sequenced in a study of CD8 T cells in Susac syndrome. An amount of RNA that ranged from roughly 0.45 to 1 ug was reverse transcribed with random hexamers. MiXCR, run by TCRdb on the immunoSEQ multiplex PCR reads, gives a single entry per CDR3 protein. In the table there are about 130,000 distinct CDR3 sequences, more than 90% of which are singletons. The sample was CD8+ T cells from PBMCs. The receptors were sampled from a human donor with Susac syndrome.

The chain is built from TRBV20-1 and TRBJ2-5, with TRBD1 identical over 8 bases. This CDR3 has 16 amino acids. Trimming at V came to 2 bases and at J to 1 base, leaving 9 bases not matched to a gene. The germline V gene encodes CDR1 DFQATT and CDR2 SNEGSKA (reference sequence). The CDR3 region is CSARPPTGDFQETQYF. The CDR3 DNA follows: TGCAGTGCTAGACCACCGACAGGGGATTTCCAAGAGACCCAGTACTTC.

The chain links TRBV9 to TRBJ1-2, with TRBD1 matching 8 bases. Germline V gene data show CDR1 as SGDLS and CDR2 as YYNGEE. V lost 3 bases and J lost 2; bases outside the gene matches: 9. The CDR3 consists of 16 residues. This CDR3 is CASSGGQGAENYGYTF. The CDR3 nucleotides are TGTGCCAGCAGCGGAGGGCAGGGGGCAGAGAACTATGGCTACACCTTC. Using reference TRBV9 and TRBJ1-2 for the parts outside the CDR3, the full variable domain is DSGVTQTPKHLITATGQRVTLRCSPRSGDLSVYWYQQSLDQGLQFLIQYYNGEERAKGNILERFSAQQFPDLHSELNLSSLELGDSALYFCASSGGQGAENYGYTFGSGTRLTVV.

The V gene is TRBV19, the J gene TRBJ2-7; D is perhaps TRBD1 (6 bases). Germline CDR1 reads LNHDA; CDR2 reads SQIVND (reference sequence). V gave up 4 bases and J gave up 3 bases, with 10 bases separating them. The CDR3 runs 13 residues. CDR3 bases: TGTGCCAGTAGTAAGGACAGTATCTACGAGCAGTACTTC. Translating gives CASSKDSIYEQYF.

The CDR3 is CASSVDSASPNEQFF. For the CDR3, the DNA is TGTGCCAGCAGCGTAGATTCTGCGAGTCCCAATGAGCAGTTCTTC. The J gene is TRBJ2-1, the V gene TRBV9; the D is unclear. The ends were cut back, 0 bases at V and 6 bases at J, with 13 bases in the middle. CDR1 and CDR2 (germline): SGDLS, YYNGEE. The CDR3 is 15 amino acids.

This chain joins TRBV7-9 and TRBJ1-2, with TRBD1 identical over 8 bases. Germline values: CDR1 SEHNR, CDR2 FQNEAQ (reference sequence). The CDR3 runs 14 residues. Trimming took 2 bases from V and 4 from J; bases not matched to a gene: 3. Written as DNA, the CDR3 is TGTGCCAGCAGCTTATCCGGGACAGGCTATGGCTACACCTTC. It codes for CASSLSGTGYGYTF. Drawing the rest from reference TRBV7-9 and TRBJ1-2, the complete variable domain is DTGVSQNPRHKITKRGQNVTFRCDPISEHNRLYWYRQTLGQGPEFLTYFQNEAQLEKSRLLSDRFSAERPKGSFSTLEIQRTEQGDSAMYLCASSLSGTGYGYTFGSGTRLTVV.

The V call is TRBV19, the J call TRBJ1-5, with D possibly matching TRBD1 (5 bases). V lost 7 bases and J 1 base, leaving 11 bases between the germline ends. The germline gives CDR1 LNHDA, CDR2 SQIVND (reference sequence). CDR3 length: 14 amino acids. CDR3 in DNA: TGTGCCAGTACGGGGGAGATGAGCAATCAGCCCCAGCATTTT. Amino acid sequence: CASTGEMSNQPQHF.

This clonotype occurred once. The rearrangement links TRBV11-2 to TRBJ1-2; TRBD1 is a possible D gene (6 bases). CDR3 length: 16 amino acids. Per germline, CDR1 SGHAT and CDR2 FQNNGV. The V end was cut by 1 base, the J end by 8 bases, with 20 bases between. This CDR3 reads CASSLARQDSPRGYTF. The CDR3 DNA reads as TGTGCCAGCAGCTTAGCCCGACAGGATTCACCCAGGGGCTACACCTTC. The complete variable domain, with remaining parts taken from reference TRBV11-2 and TRBJ1-2, reads EAGVAQSPRYKIIEKRQSVAFWCNPISGHATLYWYQQILGQGPKLLIQFQNNGVVDDSQLPKDRFSAERLKGVDSTLKIQPAKLEDSAVYLCASSLARQDSPRGYTFGSGTRLTVV.

The chain recombines TRBV18 with TRBJ2-5; D is unclear. The CDR3 totals 16 residues. Germline lookup yields CDR1 KGHSH and CDR2 LQKENI. Trimming cost V 0 bases and J 5 bases, with 16 bases left between them. The CDR3 reads CASSPPVGNLMETQYF. The CDR3 nucleotides are TGTGCCAGCTCACCACCAGTTGGAAATCTAATGGAGACCCAGTACTTC.

The rearrangement links TRBV20-1 to TRBJ2-1; D gene uncertain. Germline loops: CDR1 DFQATT, CDR2 SNEGSKA (reference sequence). The CDR3 runs to 13 residues. Deletions cut 1 base from V and 7 bases from J, with 11 bases between. The CDR3: CSARAEQGNEQFF. Here the CDR3 DNA reads TGCAGTGCTAGAGCCGAACAAGGAAATGAGCAGTTCTTC.

The rearrangement joins TRBV5-6 to TRBJ2-2; perhaps TRBD2 as D (6 bases). Germline V gene sequence: CDR1 SGHDT, CDR2 YYEEEE. This CDR3 has 16 residues. Trimming removed 4 bases at V and 1 base at J, with 14 bases between. CDR3 in DNA: TGTGCCAGCAGCACCAGCCCGGGACTGAACACCGGGGAGCTGTTTTTT. Translated, it gives CASSTSPGLNTGELFF.

The V gene is TRBV9, the J gene TRBJ2-7; the D is unclear. The V and J ends lost 0 bases and 0 bases respectively, with 13 bases between them. The CDR3 sequence is 16 residues long. Germline-derived CDR1 and CDR2 are SGDLS and YYNGEE. CDR3 protein: CASSVGGTTPSYEQYF. CDR3 nucleotide sequence: TGTGCCAGCAGCGTAGGAGGAACTACCCCCTCCTACGAGCAGTACTTC.

The chain uses TRBV3-1 and TRBJ2-7, with D hard to call. This CDR3 has 13 amino acids. V was clipped by 4 bases and J by 4 bases, with 11 bases between them. Germline V lookup: CDR1 LGHDT, CDR2 YNNKEL (reference sequence). This CDR3 is CASSPETRYEQYF. The CDR3 DNA reads as TGTGCCAGCAGCCCAGAGACCAGATACGAGCAGTACTTC.

The gene calls are TRBV30 and TRBJ2-7; D gene unclear. The germline V gene has CDR1 GTSNPN and CDR2 SVGIG (reference sequence). V was pared by 6 bases and J by 2 bases, with 20 bases between. This CDR3 is 15 amino acids long. The CDR3 is CACDVHRTATYEQYF. CDR3 nucleotides: TGTGCCTGCGATGTGCATCGGACGGCTACCTACGAGCAGTACTTC.

J is TRBJ2-7 and V is TRBV5-6; TRBD1 or TRBD2 may be the D gene (5 bases each). Germline V gene lookup returns CDR1 SGHDT and CDR2 YYEEEE. The CDR3 has 13 amino acids. V lost 8 bases to trimming and J lost 2 bases, with 14 bases between them. The CDR3 loop is CASSPGQPYEQYF. CDR3 coding DNA: TGTGCCAGTAGCCCGGGGCAGCCCTACGAGCAGTACTTC.

The rearrangement uses TRBV6-2 or TRBV6-3 and TRBJ2-1, with 7 bases matching TRBD1. This CDR3 contains 15 residues. Germline V CDR1 and CDR2: MNHEY, SVGEGT. V shed 5 bases and J 4 bases; nucleotides not matched to a gene: 8. This CDR3 reads CASSRPDRNYNEQFF. CDR3 sequence (DNA): TGTGCCAGCAGTCGACCGGACAGGAATTACAATGAGCAGTTCTTC.

The CDR3 here is CASSPLGQGGSYEQYF. The CDR3 bases are TGTGCCAGCAGTCCCCTCGGACAGGGGGGCTCCTACGAGCAGTACTTC. The genes are TRBV6-1 and TRBJ2-7; 10 bases align to TRBD1. This CDR3 spans 16 amino acids. From germline, CDR1 is MNHNS and CDR2 SASEGT. The ends lost 5 bases at V and 0 bases at J; junction bases unmatched: 7.

This chain uses TRBV15 with TRBJ2-5, with D possibly being TRBD1 (5 bases). This CDR3 comprises 13 residues. With 7 bases removed from V and 1 base from J, the gap between germline ends came to 10 bases. Germline assignment: CDR1 LNHNV and CDR2 YYDKDF (reference sequence). In DNA form, the CDR3 reads TGTGCCACCACAAGGGGTGGCCAAGAGACCCAGTACTTC. The encoded protein is CATTRGGQETQYF. The variable domain in full, completed from reference TRBV15 and TRBJ2-5, reads DAMVIQNPRYQVTQFGKPVTLSCSQTLNHNVMYWYQQKSSQAPKLLFHYYDKDFNNEADTPDNFQSRRPNTSFCFLDIRSPGLGDTAMYLCATTRGGQETQYFGPGTRLLVL.

This chain connects TRBV2 to TRBJ1-2; 10 nucleotides agree with TRBD1. V lost 0 bases, J lost 8 bases, and 9 bases stayed unmatched. Germline-derived CDR1 and CDR2 are SNHLY and FYNNEI. The CDR3 sequence is 16 residues long. DNA of the CDR3: TGTGCCAGCAGTGAAGCGCTTCGAGACAGGGGGCGAGGCTACACCTTC. Residues: CASSEALRDRGRGYTF.

V usage is TRBV7-6 and J usage is TRBJ2-3, with TRBD1 identical over 7 bases. CDR3 length equals 20 residues. Germline CDR1 and CDR2: SGHVS and FNYEAQ. V was pared by 4 bases and J by 1 base, with 20 bases of the junction left unmatched. The DNA for the CDR3 is TGTGCCAGCAGCTATACCGGGACAGAGGTAGACCGTCCCGGCACAGATACGCAGTATTTT. Translation: CASSYTGTEVDRPGTDTQYF.

V usage is TRBV7-8 and J usage is TRBJ2-2; tentative D call: TRBD2 (5 bases). This CDR3 is 12 amino acids long. Germline CDR1 reads SGHVS; CDR2 reads FQNEAQ. V gave up 6 bases and J gave up 5 bases, with 7 bases separating them. The CDR3 nucleotides read TGTGCCAGCAGTCTAGCAACCGGGGAGCTGTTTTTT. Translated, it gives CASSLATGELFF.

Only a few counts were recorded for this clonotype. The chain employs TRBV6-4 and TRBJ2-3, with 7 bases that match TRBD2. Germline lookup yields CDR1 MRHNA and CDR2 SNTAGT. The CDR3 totals 14 residues. Trimming removed 5 bases from V and 1 base from J; junction bases left unmatched: 3. CDR3: CASSPSGGTDTQYF. CDR3 nucleotides: TGTGCCAGCAGTCCTAGCGGAGGCACAGATACGCAGTATTTT.

The rearrangement uses TRBV24-1 and TRBJ2-3; 9 bases map to TRBD1. The CDR3 length is 15 residues. The germline V gene has CDR1 KGHDR and CDR2 SFDVKD. V trimming: 4 bases; J trimming: 2 bases; junction bases outside the gene matches: 3. As DNA, the CDR3 is TGTGCCACCAGTGAGGGACAGGGAACCACAGATACGCAGTATTTT. This translates into CATSEGQGTTDTQYF.

The CDR3 protein is CASSQGQYSNQPQHF. Here the CDR3 DNA reads TGCGCCAGCAGCCAGGGACAGTATAGCAATCAGCCCCAGCATTTT. This sequence joins TRBV4-1 and TRBJ1-5; the match to TRBD1 covers 7 bases. CDR1 MGHRA and CDR2 YSYEKL come from the germline V gene. The CDR3 is made up of 15 amino acids. V was clipped by 3 bases and J by 0 bases; unmatched bases: 2.

This sequence joins TRBV15 and TRBJ2-5, with 9 nucleotides matching TRBD1. Germline lookup yields CDR1 LNHNV and CDR2 YYDKDF (reference sequence). CDR3 length: 17 amino acids. V trimming: 2 bases; J trimming: 5 bases; junction bases outside the gene matches: 12. The CDR3 is CATSRSKRTGEGETQYF. The CDR3, as DNA: TGTGCCACCAGCAGATCCAAAAGGACAGGGGAAGGGGAGACCCAGTACTTC. The full variable domain, its missing parts supplied by reference TRBV15 and TRBJ2-5, is DAMVIQNPRYQVTQFGKPVTLSCSQTLNHNVMYWYQQKSSQAPKLLFHYYDKDFNNEADTPDNFQSRRPNTSFCFLDIRSPGLGDTAMYLCATSRSKRTGEGETQYFGPGTRLLVL.

The CDR3 region has the DNA TGTGCCAGCAGGAGGGATCTTACCGGGGAGCTGTTTTTT. It codes for CASRRDLTGELFF. This chain joins TRBV2 and TRBJ2-2; possible D gene TRBD2, 5 bases. CDR3 length: 13 amino acids. Germline lookup yields CDR1 SNHLY and CDR2 FYNNEI. Trimming shortened V by 6 bases and J by 5 bases, and 10 bases separated the two germline ends.

The rearrangement links TRBV11-2 to TRBJ2-4; the D gene is possibly TRBD2 (6 bases). V was shortened by 2 bases and J by 0 bases, with 14 bases between the two germline ends. The CDR3 is made up of 17 amino acids. CDR1 SGHAT and CDR2 FQNNGV come from the germline V gene. CDR3 bases: TGTGCCAGCAGCTTATATCCGGGAGAGCTAGCCAAAAACATTCAGTACTTC. This codes for CASSLYPGELAKNIQYF. Looking up the rest from reference TRBV11-2 and TRBJ2-4 gives the full variable domain: EAGVAQSPRYKIIEKRQSVAFWCNPISGHATLYWYQQILGQGPKLLIQFQNNGVVDDSQLPKDRFSAERLKGVDSTLKIQPAKLEDSAVYLCASSLYPGELAKNIQYFGAGTRLSVL.

The chain is built from TRBV5-6 and TRBJ2-5; TRBD1 matches 8 bases. The germline CDR1 and CDR2 sequences are SGHDT and YYEEEE. V trimming: 2 bases; J trimming: 1 base; junction bases outside the gene matches: 1. This CDR3 has 14 amino acids. The DNA of the CDR3 is TGTGCCAGCAGCTTACAGGGGGTCCAAGAGACCCAGTACTTC. This gives the protein CASSLQGVQETQYF. Looking up the rest from reference TRBV5-6 and TRBJ2-5 gives the full variable domain: DAGVTQSPTHLIKTRGQQVTLRCSPKSGHDTVSWYQQALGQGPQFIFQYYEEEERQRGNFPDRFSGHQFPNYSSELNVNALLLGDSALYLCASSLQGVQETQYFGPGTRLLVL.

This sequence joins TRBV14 and TRBJ1-2; the D gene is possibly TRBD1 (5 bases). Trimming took 0 bases from V and 8 from J, leaving 10 bases between them. CDR1 and CDR2 from the germline V gene are SGHDN and FVKESK. There are 13 residues in the CDR3. Written as DNA, the CDR3 is TGTGCCAGCAGCCAAGATCCGGGGGACGGCTACACCTTC. This encodes CASSQDPGDGYTF.

The rearrangement uses TRBV5-6 and TRBJ2-7; D may be TRBD1 or TRBD2 (5 bases each). Germline loops: CDR1 SGHDT, CDR2 YYEEEE. Trimming took 4 bases from V and 2 from J, leaving 13 bases between them. This CDR3 has 14 amino acids. The CDR3 DNA follows: TGTGCCAGCAGCGGAGGATCGGGGCCCTACGAGCAGTACTTC. This gives the protein CASSGGSGPYEQYF.

This clonotype came up once. The CDR3, as DNA: TGTGCCTGGAGTCCGGGGGGGGGTATTGAAGCTTTCTTT. Translating gives CAWSPGGGIEAFF. The V call is TRBV30, the J call TRBJ1-1; D is possibly TRBD1 (5 bases). In germline, CDR1 is GTSNPN, CDR2 SVGIG (reference sequence). The CDR3 loop spans 13 amino acids. V lost 2 bases, J lost 7 bases, and 14 bases lay in between.